This T cell receptor beta chain was captured by sequencing in a study of shared clonotypes between healthy human individuals. This CDR3 region has 11 residues. J lost 12 bases, V lost 4 bases, and 3 bases had no gene match. Per germline, CDR1 MNHEY and CDR2 SVGAGI. Deep was the level at which the assay was run. Data came from immunoSEQ multiplex PCR; TCRdb stores just in-frame clones and leaves some out. The sample has over a million clones, about 98.5% seen once. This clone has just one count. Its target is not known. Overall study results and limits: Larger richness was generally estimated for naive than memory subsets.

The sample comprised naive CD4+ T cells sorted from blood. Described subset: CD45RA+ positively selected. The V and J genes are TRBV6-5 and TRBJ2-3, with 8 bases matching TRBD2. The receptor's source is a man aged 25 to 40 in good health. CDR3 residues: CASSSSGSQYF. CDR3 DNA: TGTGCCAGCAGTTCCAGCGGGAGCCAGTATTTT.